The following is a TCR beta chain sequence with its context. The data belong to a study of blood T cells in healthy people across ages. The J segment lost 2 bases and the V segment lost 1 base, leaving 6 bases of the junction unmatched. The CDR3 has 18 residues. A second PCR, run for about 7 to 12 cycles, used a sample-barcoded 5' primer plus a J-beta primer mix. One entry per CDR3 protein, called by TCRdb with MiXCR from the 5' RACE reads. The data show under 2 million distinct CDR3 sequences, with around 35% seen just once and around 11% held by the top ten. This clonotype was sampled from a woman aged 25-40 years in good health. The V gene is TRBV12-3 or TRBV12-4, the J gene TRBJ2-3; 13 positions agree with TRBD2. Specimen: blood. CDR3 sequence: CASSLEWGLAGNTDTQYF. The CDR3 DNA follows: TGTGCCAGCAGTTTAGAATGGGGACTAGCGGGGAACACAGATACGCAGTATTTT.